This T cell receptor beta chain was identified during a study of blood T cell repertoires in COVID-19. Study summary: The samples span acute and convalescent COVID-19 from the United States, Italy and Spain.

CDR3 length equals 15 residues. V lost 5 bases and J lost 8, with 16 bases in between. The germline CDR1 and CDR2 sequences are MNHEY and SMNVEV (reference sequence). Per the authors' pipeline: For nucleated cells, counts were estimated from reference gene primer amplification. The protocol was immunoSEQ multiplex PCR, while the TCRdb copy is restricted to in-frame clones and leaves out a portion. V, J and clone size derive from that table, while D and trimming were established from the DNA sequence. The data contain 68,000 or so clones, 89% of them singletons. The rearrangement uses TRBV27 and TRBJ1-6; D is possibly TRBD1 (6 bases). This receptor was taken from a man aged 45-65 years with active COVID-19. The sample consisted of peripheral blood. CDR3: CASSDPGQGDSPLHF. In nucleotides, the CDR3 is TGTGCCAGCAGTGATCCGGGACAAGGAGATTCACCCCTCCACTTT.